These 23 T cell receptor beta chains share one sample of origin, sequenced in a study of blood T cell repertoires in COVID-19. Clones were sequenced by immunoSEQ multiplex PCR, and TCRdb holds only the in-frame ones, with some missing. The table includes 300,000 to 350,000 clones, roughly 87% detected once. The sequenced sample consisted of PBMCs or T cells enriched from blood (not recorded which). The receptors originated from a woman aged 18-35 years who had recovered from COVID-19.

The chain is built from TRBV11-2 and TRBJ1-2; the D gene is possibly TRBD1 (5 bases). Germline assignment: CDR1 SGHAT and CDR2 FQNNGV. V shed 2 bases and J shed 0 bases, with 7 bases lying between them. The CDR3 totals 14 residues. The CDR3: CASSLRGTNYGYTF. The CDR3 DNA sequence: TGTGCCAGCAGCTTAAGGGGAACTAACTATGGCTACACCTTC.

This clone was seen a few times. The V call is TRBV5-4, the J call TRBJ2-5, with 9 bases lining up with TRBD2. The J segment lost 2 bases and the V segment lost 5 bases, leaving 10 bases of the junction unmatched. Germline V gene data show CDR1 as SGHNT and CDR2 as YYREEE (reference sequence). The CDR3 runs 16 residues. The CDR3 sequence is CASSLQRGAEQETQYF. CDR3 bases: TGTGCCAGCAGTCTTCAGCGGGGGGCTGAGCAAGAGACCCAGTACTTC.

The chain links TRBV7-2 to TRBJ2-1; possible D gene TRBD1, 6 bases. The germline V gene encodes CDR1 SGHTA and CDR2 FQGNSA. This CDR3 contains 15 residues. V was clipped by 4 bases and J by 0 bases, with 10 bases between them. CDR3 residues: CASSYTGSSYNEQFF. The CDR3 DNA reads TGTGCCAGCAGCTACACAGGGAGCTCCTACAATGAGCAGTTCTTC.

This chain uses TRBV7-9 with TRBJ1-1, with D possibly being TRBD1 (6 bases). The V end lost 2 bases, the J end lost 0 bases, and 10 bases lay between the germline ends. The germline V gene encodes CDR1 SEHNR and CDR2 FQNEAQ (reference sequence). The CDR3 covers 15 residues. The DNA of the CDR3 is TGTGCCAGCAGCTTACGGACAGCACTGAACACTGAAGCTTTCTTT. Its protein product is CASSLRTALNTEAFF. The entire variable domain, with the rest obtained from reference TRBV7-9 and TRBJ1-1, is as follows: DTGVSQNPRHKITKRGQNVTFRCDPISEHNRLYWYRQTLGQGPEFLTYFQNEAQLEKSRLLSDRFSAERPKGSFSTLEIQRTEQGDSAMYLCASSLRTALNTEAFFGQGTRLTVV.

The table lists this clone with a count of one. The chain recombines TRBV28 with TRBJ1-5; TRBD1 might be the D (5 bases). The CDR3 covers 15 residues. V shed 4 bases and J shed 2 bases, with 12 bases lying between them. Looked up from germline, CDR1 is MDHEN and CDR2 is SYDVKM. Here the CDR3 reads CASSWGPSGNQPQHF. The CDR3 nucleotides read TGTGCCAGCAGTTGGGGCCCCTCGGGCAATCAGCCCCAGCATTTT.

The gene calls are TRBV5-1 and TRBJ2-7; 12 positions agree with TRBD2. J gave up 0 bases and V 5 bases, and 12 bases lay outside the gene matches. This CDR3 spans 18 amino acids. CDR1 and CDR2 (germline): SGHRS, YFSETQ. CDR3: CASSNTGTSGRSSYEQYF. Here the CDR3 DNA reads TGCGCCAGCAGTAACACCGGGACTAGCGGGCGCAGCTCCTACGAGCAGTACTTC.

The chain joins TRBV5-1 to TRBJ2-1, with 12 bases that match TRBD2. Unmatched junction bases numbered 9, after V lost 4 bases and J lost 10 bases. In germline, CDR1 is SGHRS, CDR2 YFSETQ. This CDR3 contains 15 residues. For the CDR3, the DNA is TGCGCCAGCAGCACCTCTAGCGGGGGGGCGAAAGAGCAGTTCTTC. Its protein product is CASSTSSGGAKEQFF.

The chain couples TRBV9 to TRBJ1-1, with 8 bases matching TRBD1. Trimming at V came to 1 base and at J to 2 bases, leaving 16 bases not matched to a gene. The CDR3 runs to 19 residues. Per the germline V gene, CDR1 is SGDLS and CDR2 is YYNGEE. Here the CDR3 reads CASSVNPLGQEGSNTEAFF. As DNA, the CDR3 is TGTGCCAGCAGCGTAAACCCCTTGGGACAGGAAGGGAGTAACACTGAAGCTTTCTTT.

V usage is TRBV24-1 and J usage is TRBJ2-1; no firm D call. The germline CDR1 and CDR2 sequences are KGHDR and SFDVKD. V shed 1 base and J shed 5 bases, with 14 bases lying between them. CDR3 length equals 16 residues. Written as DNA, the CDR3 is TGTGCCACCAGTGATTTTACCCAAAACAGTAACAATGAGCAGTTCTTC. It specifies CATSDFTQNSNNEQFF.

The V and J genes are TRBV14 and TRBJ2-7; TRBD2 agrees at 13 bases. V was clipped by 4 bases and J by 0 bases; unmatched bases: 9. CDR3 size: 18 residues. Germline-derived CDR1 and CDR2 are SGHDN and FVKESK. The CDR3 region is CASSPEKGLAGISYEQYF. The CDR3 DNA reads as TGTGCCAGCAGCCCCGAAAAGGGACTAGCGGGGATCTCCTACGAGCAGTACTTC.

The chain is built from TRBV10-3 and TRBJ2-1, with D unclear. Trimming shortened V by 0 bases and J by 5 bases, and 11 bases separated the two germline ends. This CDR3 comprises 15 residues. Germline CDR1 and CDR2: ENHRY and SYGVKD. This CDR3 is CAISESSLSHNEQFF. The CDR3 DNA sequence: TGTGCCATCAGTGAGTCTAGCTTATCTCACAATGAGCAGTTCTTC.

The rearrangement joins TRBV19 to TRBJ1-2; 8 bases are shared with TRBD1. Germline values: CDR1 LNHDA, CDR2 SQIVND (reference sequence). The CDR3 runs 17 residues. V lost 6 bases to trimming and J lost 3 bases; unmatched junction nucleotides: 15. CDR3 residues: CASSRQGSMWLDYGYTF. The CDR3 nucleotides are TGTGCCAGTAGCAGACAGGGGAGTATGTGGTTGGACTATGGCTACACCTTC.

V gene TRBV4-2 combines with J gene TRBJ1-2; TRBD1 aligns across 7 bases. From germline, CDR1 is LGHNA and CDR2 YNFKEQ. J gave up 4 bases and V 3 bases, and 11 bases lay outside the gene matches. The length of the CDR3 is 16 residues. DNA for the CDR3: TGTGCCAGCAGCCACAGATCGACAGGGATGGGCTATGGCTACACCTTC. Translation: CASSHRSTGMGYGYTF.

This rearrangement joins TRBV6-2 or TRBV6-3 to TRBJ1-2; unclear D gene. CDR3 size: 14 residues. CDR1 and CDR2 from the germline V gene are MNHEY and SVGEGT. The V end was cut by 6 bases, the J end by 8 bases, with 19 bases between. The CDR3: CASSRGDLWWGYTF. As DNA, the CDR3 is TGTGCCAGCAGCCGAGGAGACCTCTGGTGGGGCTACACCTTC.

V gene TRBV5-8 combines with J gene TRBJ2-4; 7 bases are shared with TRBD2. The CDR3 is 14 residues long. Germline V gene data show CDR1 as SGHTS and CDR2 as YDEGEE. J gave up 5 bases and V 1 base, and 3 bases lay outside the gene matches. The CDR3 DNA reads as TGTGCCAGCAGCTTGTGGGGGGGGGAAAACATTCAGTACTTC. The encoded protein is CASSLWGGENIQYF.

This clone appeared once. This chain links TRBV12-3 or TRBV12-4 with TRBJ2-5, with 7 positions matching TRBD2. V trimming: 5 bases; J trimming: 10 bases; junction bases outside the gene matches: 7. The CDR3 length is 12 residues. Here the CDR3 reads CASSVGGELQYF. The CDR3 DNA is TGTGCCAGCAGTGTGGGGGGGGAGCTCCAGTACTTC.

This rearrangement joins TRBV7-9 to TRBJ1-3; perhaps TRBD1 as D (5 bases). This CDR3 is built from 15 residues. Germline V gene data show CDR1 as SEHNR and CDR2 as FQNEAQ (reference sequence). V shed 6 bases and J shed 3 bases, with 15 bases lying between them. As DNA, the CDR3 is TGTGCCAGCAGTTTTCAGGGTGTAAGTGGAAACACCATATATTTT. Protein sequence: CASSFQGVSGNTIYF.

V gene TRBV9 combines with J gene TRBJ2-3; D is possibly TRBD2 (5 bases). The CDR3 totals 14 residues. Germline CDR1 reads SGDLS; CDR2 reads YYNGEE. Trimming removed 3 bases from V and 6 bases from J, with 14 bases in between. The CDR3 DNA follows: TGTGCCAGCAGCGCCGCTAGCTTTCTGGATACGCAGTATTTT. This sequence encodes CASSAASFLDTQYF. Looking up the rest from reference TRBV9 and TRBJ2-3 gives the full variable domain: DSGVTQTPKHLITATGQRVTLRCSPRSGDLSVYWYQQSLDQGLQFLIQYYNGEERAKGNILERFSAQQFPDLHSELNLSSLELGDSALYFCASSAASFLDTQYFGPGTRLTVL.

This chain links TRBV5-1 with TRBJ1-4; 9 bases fit TRBD1. V was pared by 4 bases and J by 3 bases, with 7 bases of the junction left unmatched. From germline, CDR1 is SGHRS and CDR2 YFSETQ. The CDR3 loop spans 16 amino acids. The CDR3 loop is CASSLQGAGANEKLFF. CDR3 in DNA: TGCGCCAGCAGCCTACAGGGGGCAGGCGCTAATGAAAAACTGTTTTTT.

This sequence joins TRBV9 and TRBJ1-1; no reliable D call. There are 14 residues in the CDR3. CDR1 SGDLS and CDR2 YYNGEE come from the germline V gene. Trimming removed 6 bases at V and 5 bases at J, with 17 bases between. This chain's CDR3 is CASMEVRGFTEAFF. The CDR3 DNA reads as TGTGCCAGCATGGAGGTGCGGGGTTTTACTGAAGCTTTCTTT.

The chain combines TRBV5-1 with TRBJ1-1; no reliable D call. The CDR3 runs to 16 residues. Trimming stripped 5 bases from V and 1 base from J, with 18 bases between. The germline V gene has CDR1 SGHRS and CDR2 YFSETQ. CDR3 region: CASRNVGSLRNTEAFF. The CDR3 nucleotides are TGCGCCAGCAGGAACGTGGGGAGTTTAAGGAACACTGAAGCTTTCTTT.

The chain has TRBV4-1 and TRBJ1-6; TRBD1 might be the D (5 bases). Trimming left V 1 base short and J 7 bases short, with 20 bases between. CDR3 length equals 18 residues. Looked up from germline, CDR1 is MGHRA and CDR2 is YSYEKL. The CDR3 loop reads CASSQAHLSGTENSPLHF. CDR3 coding DNA: TGCGCCAGCAGCCAAGCTCACCTCTCCGGGACTGAGAATTCACCCCTCCACTTT.

This clone was counted between two and nine times. The CDR3, as DNA: TGTGCCAGCAGTTTACAGACAGGGCTTTCTGGAAACACCATATATTTT. This gives the protein CASSLQTGLSGNTIYF. This chain connects TRBV28 to TRBJ1-3; 7 bases are a match to TRBD1. This CDR3 has 16 residues. The V gene's germline CDR1 is MDHEN and CDR2 SYDVKM. The junction had 5 bases not matched to a gene; V was cut back by 2 bases and J by 1 base.